This T cell receptor beta chain was sequenced for a study of blood T cell repertoires in COVID-19. Study context: Sites in the United States, Italy and Spain provided acute and convalescent COVID-19 samples. Nucleic acid was either cDNA or gDNA, and it came from T cells, B-cell-depleted T cells, or PBMCs.

The protocol was immunoSEQ multiplex PCR, while the TCRdb copy is restricted to in-frame clones and leaves out a portion. The sample has about 200,000 clones, over 75% seen once. The germline V gene encodes CDR1 MDHEN and CDR2 SYDVKM. There are 13 residues in the CDR3. V lost 8 bases and J lost 4, with 15 bases in between. The clonotype comes from a woman of 80 years or more with active or convalescent COVID-19. Sequenced sample: peripheral blood. This chain joins TRBV28 and TRBJ2-7; D perhaps matches TRBD2 (7 bases). The CDR3 protein is CASRGAGAYEQYF. The DNA for the CDR3 is TGTGCCAGCCGGGGGGCGGGGGCATACGAGCAGTACTTC.